This T cell receptor beta chain appears in the sequencing data of a study of CD8+ T cells in alopecia areata. Study in general: Administration of oral tofacitinib to treated patients was at 5 to 10 mg twice daily. Tofacitinib therapy took 6 to 18 months; 6 months off drug came after. Severity scoring for treated patients was based on the percentage of affected scalp area. Study results and caveats: Many expanded lesional clones persisted during tofacitinib (in both scalp and blood).

cDNA prepared by RNA extraction and subsequent reverse transcription served as the template for sequencing. The data were produced by immunoSEQ multiplex PCR, yet TCRdb's version contains in-frame clones alone and is incomplete. The table records about 200,000 clones, 60% of them present only once. Indicated treatment: oral pan-JAK inhibitor, 5-10 mg twice daily. Regarding this clone: Antigen specificity is unknown.

The specimen comprised CD4+ T cells sorted from blood, sampled at week 4, from a patient treated with tofacitinib. This receptor was identified in a human donor with alopecia areata.

The CDR3 coding sequence is TGTGCCTGGAGTCGGAGGGCCGGGGGGCCCCAGCATTTT. Protein: CAWSRRAGGPQHF. The chain carries TRBV30 and TRBJ1-5; D perhaps matches TRBD1 (5 bases). Germline V lookup: CDR1 GTSNPN, CDR2 SVGIG (reference sequence). The CDR3 has 13 amino acids. V was pared by 2 bases and J by 9 bases, with 14 bases between.